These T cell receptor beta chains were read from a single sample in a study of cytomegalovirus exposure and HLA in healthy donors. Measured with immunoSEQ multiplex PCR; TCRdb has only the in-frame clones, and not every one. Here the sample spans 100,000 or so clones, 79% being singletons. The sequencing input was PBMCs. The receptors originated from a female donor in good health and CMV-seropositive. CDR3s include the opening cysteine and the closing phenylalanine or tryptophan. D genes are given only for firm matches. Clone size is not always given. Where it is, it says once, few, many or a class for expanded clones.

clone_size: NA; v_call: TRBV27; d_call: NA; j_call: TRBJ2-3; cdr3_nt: TGTGCCAGCCAAAACTTCTGGGCCCCCATCAGCACAGATACGCAGTATTTT; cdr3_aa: CASQNFWAPISTDTQYF
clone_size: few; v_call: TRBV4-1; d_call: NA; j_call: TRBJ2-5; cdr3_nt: TGCGCCAGCAGCCCGTCGGACTACAGTCCAGAGACCCAGTACTTC; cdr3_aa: CASSPSDYSPETQYF
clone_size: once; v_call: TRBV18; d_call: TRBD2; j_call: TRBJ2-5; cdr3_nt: TGTGCCAGCTCACCCCTAGCGGGAGGGGTCCAAGAGACCCAGTACTTC; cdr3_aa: CASSPLAGGVQETQYF
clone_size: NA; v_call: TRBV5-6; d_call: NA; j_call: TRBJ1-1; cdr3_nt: TGTGCCAGCAGCTCCGGTCCCGGGGATGAAGCTTTCTTT; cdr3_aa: CASSSGPGDEAFF
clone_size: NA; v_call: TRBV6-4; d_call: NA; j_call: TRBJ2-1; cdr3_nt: TGTGCCAGCAGTGACGAGGGGGACCACAATGAGCAGTTCTTC; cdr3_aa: CASSDEGDHNEQFF
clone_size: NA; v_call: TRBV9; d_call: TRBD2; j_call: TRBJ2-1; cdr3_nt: TGTGCCAGCAGCGTTACTAGCGGGAGCTATGAGCAGTTCTTC; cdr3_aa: CASSVTSGSYEQFF
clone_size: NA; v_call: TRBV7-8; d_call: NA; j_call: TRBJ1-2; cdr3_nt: TGTGCCAGCAGCTTAGCTGGGGCTGGCGGCTACACCTTC; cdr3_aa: CASSLAGAGGYTF
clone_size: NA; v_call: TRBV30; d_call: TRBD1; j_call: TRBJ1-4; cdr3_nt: TGTGCCTCGCCCCGTGCGGGACAGGATAATGAAAAACTGTTTTTT; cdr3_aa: CASPRAGQDNEKLFF
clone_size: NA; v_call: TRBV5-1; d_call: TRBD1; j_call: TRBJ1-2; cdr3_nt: TGCGCCAGCTGCCGGGACAGGGAGGATAGCTACACCTTC; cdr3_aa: CASCRDREDSYTF
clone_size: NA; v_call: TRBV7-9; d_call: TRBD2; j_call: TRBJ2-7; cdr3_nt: TGTGCCAGCAGCTTAACGGCGGGAGGTACCGAGCAGTACTTC; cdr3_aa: CASSLTAGGTEQYF
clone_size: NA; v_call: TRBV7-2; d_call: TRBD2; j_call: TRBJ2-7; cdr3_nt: TGTGCCAGCAGCTTCCGAGCGGGGGCCTACGAGCAGTACTTC; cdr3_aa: CASSFRAGAYEQYF
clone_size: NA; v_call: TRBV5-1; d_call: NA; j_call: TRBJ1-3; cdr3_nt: TGCGCCAGCAGCCGGACAGTTTCAACCCGGCGAGGAAACACCATATATTTT; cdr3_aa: CASSRTVSTRRGNTIYF
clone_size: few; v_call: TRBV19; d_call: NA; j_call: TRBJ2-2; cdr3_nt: TGTGCCAGTAGTAACGACAGGTCTTGGGGCACCGGGGAGCTGTTTTTT; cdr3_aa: CASSNDRSWGTGELFF
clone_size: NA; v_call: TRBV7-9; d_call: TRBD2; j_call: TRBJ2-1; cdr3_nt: TGTGCCAGCAGCACGCCGGGGGGGGGCCTAGGGAATGAGCAGTTCTTC; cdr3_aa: CASSTPGGGLGNEQFF
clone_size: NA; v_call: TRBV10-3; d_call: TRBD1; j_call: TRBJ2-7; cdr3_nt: TGTGCCATCAGTGAAGACAGGGGGCAAGGCTACGAGCAGTACTTC; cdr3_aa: CAISEDRGQGYEQYF
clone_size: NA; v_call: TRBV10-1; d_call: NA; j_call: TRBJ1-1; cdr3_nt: TGCGCCAGCGGAGGCTGGGACACTGAAGCTTTCTTT; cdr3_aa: CASGGWDTEAFF
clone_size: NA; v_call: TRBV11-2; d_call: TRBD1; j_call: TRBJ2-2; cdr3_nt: TGTGCCAGCAGCGCACCCAGGGGGACCGCGATCCCGGGGGAGCTGTTTTTT; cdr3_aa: CASSAPRGTAIPGELFF
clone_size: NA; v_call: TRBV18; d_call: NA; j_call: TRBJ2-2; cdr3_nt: TGTGCCAGCTCACCCTCGCCCACAGGGACCGGGGAGCTGTTTTTT; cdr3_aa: CASSPSPTGTGELFF
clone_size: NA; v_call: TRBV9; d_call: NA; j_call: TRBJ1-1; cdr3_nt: TGTGCCAGCAGCGTAGCTCCAGACATGAACACTGAAGCTTTCTTT; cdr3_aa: CASSVAPDMNTEAFF
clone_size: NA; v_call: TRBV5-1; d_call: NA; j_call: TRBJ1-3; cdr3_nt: TGCGCCAGCAGCTTGGTTGGGGCCAGGAGCTCTGGAAACACCATATATTTT; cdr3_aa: CASSLVGARSSGNTIYF
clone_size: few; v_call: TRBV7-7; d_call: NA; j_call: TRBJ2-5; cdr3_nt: TGTGCCAGCAGCTTAGTTTCTGGGCAGGGTGGAGAGACCCAGTACTTC; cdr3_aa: CASSLVSGQGGETQYF
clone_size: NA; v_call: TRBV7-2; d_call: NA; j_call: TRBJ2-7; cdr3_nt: TGTGCCAGCAGCTTAAGGGGAATCTCCTACGAGCAGTACTTC; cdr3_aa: CASSLRGISYEQYF
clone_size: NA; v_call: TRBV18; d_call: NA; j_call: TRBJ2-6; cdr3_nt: TGTGCCAGCTCCCAGGCCAAAGTGGATCCGGGACCGAGGAATCGGGGGGCCAACGGCCTGACTTTC; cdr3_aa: CASSQAKVDPGPRNRGANGLTF
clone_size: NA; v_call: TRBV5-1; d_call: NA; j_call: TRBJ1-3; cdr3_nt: TGCGCCAGCAGCTTACAATGGGGAGCCGGAAACACCATATATTTT; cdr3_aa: CASSLQWGAGNTIYF
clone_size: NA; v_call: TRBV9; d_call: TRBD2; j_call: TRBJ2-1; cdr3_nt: TGTGCCAGCAGCCCAGGGGGGGGGACTAGCGGGACGGGGCAGTTCTTC; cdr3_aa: CASSPGGGTSGTGQFF
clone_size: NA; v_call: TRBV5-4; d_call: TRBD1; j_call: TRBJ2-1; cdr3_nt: TGTGCCAGCAGCTTGGGGGGTCGGCGGACAGGGGGCTACAATGAGCAGTTCTTC; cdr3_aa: CASSLGGRRTGGYNEQFF
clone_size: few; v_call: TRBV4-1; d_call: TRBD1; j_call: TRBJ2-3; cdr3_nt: TGCGCCAGCAGCCAAGATGGGACAGGGGGTCTGACAGATACGCAGTATTTT; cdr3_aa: CASSQDGTGGLTDTQYF
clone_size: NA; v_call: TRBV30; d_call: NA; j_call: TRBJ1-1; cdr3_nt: TGTGCCTGGAGTCCGGGTCGAGGGAATTTTTACACTGAAGCTTTCTTT; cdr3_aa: CAWSPGRGNFYTEAFF
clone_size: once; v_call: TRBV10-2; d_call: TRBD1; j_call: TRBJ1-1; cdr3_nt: TGCGCCAGCTGGAGGGGGCAGGGGAACACTGAAGCTTTCTTT; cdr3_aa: CASWRGQGNTEAFF
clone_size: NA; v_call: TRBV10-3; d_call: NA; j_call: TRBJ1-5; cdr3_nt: TGTGCCATTGGAACCCCTTGGGGGGATAGCAATCAGCCCCAGCATTTT; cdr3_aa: CAIGTPWGDSNQPQHF
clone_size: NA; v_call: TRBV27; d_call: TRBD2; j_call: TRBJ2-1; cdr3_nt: TGTGCCAGCAGTCCCCTGACAGAGAGACTAGCGGGAGGGCCTCAGTTCTTC; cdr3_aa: CASSPLTERLAGGPQFF
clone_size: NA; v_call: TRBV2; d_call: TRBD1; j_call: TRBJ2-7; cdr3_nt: TGTGCCAGCGGATTCGGGACAGGGGCCTCGAGGGGCTACGAGCAGTACTTC; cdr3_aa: CASGFGTGASRGYEQYF
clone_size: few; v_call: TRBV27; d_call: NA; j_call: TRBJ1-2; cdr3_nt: TGTGCCAGCAGTTTTGGGGGGAGCTATGGTGGCTACACCTTC; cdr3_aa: CASSFGGSYGGYTF
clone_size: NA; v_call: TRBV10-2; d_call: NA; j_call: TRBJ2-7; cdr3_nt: TGCGCCAGCAGTGAATACGGGAAAGGCGACGAGCAGTACTTC; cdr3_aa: CASSEYGKGDEQYF
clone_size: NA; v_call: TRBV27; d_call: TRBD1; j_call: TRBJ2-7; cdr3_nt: TGTGCCAGCAGTTTCGGACCAGGGGGCCAATACGAGCAGTACTTC; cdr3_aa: CASSFGPGGQYEQYF